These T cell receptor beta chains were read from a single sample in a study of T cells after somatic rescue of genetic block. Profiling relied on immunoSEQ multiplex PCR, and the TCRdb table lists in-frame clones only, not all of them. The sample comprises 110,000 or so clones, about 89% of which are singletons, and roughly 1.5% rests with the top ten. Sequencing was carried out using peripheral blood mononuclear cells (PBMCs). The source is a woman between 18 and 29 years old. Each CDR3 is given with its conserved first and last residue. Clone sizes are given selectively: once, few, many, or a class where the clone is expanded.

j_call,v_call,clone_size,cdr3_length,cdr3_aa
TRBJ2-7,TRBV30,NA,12,CAWSFGTYEQYF
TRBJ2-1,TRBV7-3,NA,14,CASSLADGYNEQFF
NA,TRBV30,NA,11,CAWSGGGEQYF
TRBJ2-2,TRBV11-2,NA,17,CASRGPGKASNTGELFF
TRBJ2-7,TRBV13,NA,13,CASSTGQGYEQYF
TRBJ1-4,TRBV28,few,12,CASTPPRGKLFF
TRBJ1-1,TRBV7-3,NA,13,CASSLTVNTEAFF
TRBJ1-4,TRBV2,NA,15,CASLGYGTVNEKLFF
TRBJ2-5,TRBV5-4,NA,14,CASSTTGRQETQYF
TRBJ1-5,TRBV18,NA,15,CASSPKGAPNQPQHF
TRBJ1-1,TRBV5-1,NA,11,CASSLEGEAFF
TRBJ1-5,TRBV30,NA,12,CAWSRHNQPQHF
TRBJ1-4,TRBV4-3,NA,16,CASSQDPIIGGEKLFF
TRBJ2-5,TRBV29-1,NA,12,CTAKGAVETQYF
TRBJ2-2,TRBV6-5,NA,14,CASSRGGRAGELFF
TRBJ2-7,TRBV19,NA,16,CASSQDGPTGRNEQYF
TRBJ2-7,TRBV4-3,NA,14,CASSQVGGLDEQYF
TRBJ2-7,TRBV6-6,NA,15,CASSYPTQGIHEQYF
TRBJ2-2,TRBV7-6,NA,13,CASSLQNPGELFF
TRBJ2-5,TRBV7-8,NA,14,CASSPREGQETQYF
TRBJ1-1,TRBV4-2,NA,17,CASSQDFGGRISAEAFF
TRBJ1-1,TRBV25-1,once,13,CASSGQGVSEAFF
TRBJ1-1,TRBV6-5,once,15,CASSYWDRENTEAFF
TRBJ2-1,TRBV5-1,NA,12,CASSRTSDEQFF
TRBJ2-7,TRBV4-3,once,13,CASSQGDGYEQYF
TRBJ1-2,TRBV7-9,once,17,CASSSSGTGLLGYGYTF
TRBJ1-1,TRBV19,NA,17,CASSSPFGLGLNTEAFF
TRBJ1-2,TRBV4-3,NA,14,CASSPRAFNYGYTF
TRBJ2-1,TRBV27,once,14,CASSRDQVYNEQFF
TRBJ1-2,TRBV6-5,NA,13,CASSYRRAHGYTF
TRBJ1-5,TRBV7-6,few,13,CASSQDSNQPQHF
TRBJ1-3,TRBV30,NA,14,CAWSVGTSGNTIYF
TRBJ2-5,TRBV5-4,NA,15,CASSLGGDIQETQYF
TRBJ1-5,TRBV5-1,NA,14,CASSPEQSGQPQHF
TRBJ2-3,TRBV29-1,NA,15,CSVEVGGRGASTQYF
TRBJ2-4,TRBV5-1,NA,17,CASSLRGGESGSHIQYF
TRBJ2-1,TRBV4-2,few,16,CASSPQESGGPNEQFF
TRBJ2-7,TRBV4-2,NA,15,CASSQGEGASYEQYF
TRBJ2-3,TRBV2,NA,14,CASPRGRGTDTQYF
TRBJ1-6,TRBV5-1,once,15,CASSLVGVLNSPLHF
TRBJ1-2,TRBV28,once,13,CASSPGRGGWYTF
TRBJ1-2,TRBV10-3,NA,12,CASRRTPGGYTF
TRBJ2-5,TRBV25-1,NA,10,CASSEMAQYF
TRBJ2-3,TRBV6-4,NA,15,CASAFLGGSTDTQYF
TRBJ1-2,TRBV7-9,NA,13,CASSVLGALGYTF
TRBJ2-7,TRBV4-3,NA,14,CASSQAGTGYEQYF
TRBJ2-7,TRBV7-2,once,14,CASRKGTGSWEQYF
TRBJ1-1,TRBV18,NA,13,CASSPQENTEAFF
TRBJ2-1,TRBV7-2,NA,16,CASSFPLAGGPNEQFF
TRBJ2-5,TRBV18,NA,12,CASSRRGETQYF
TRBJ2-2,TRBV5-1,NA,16,CASSIPGTSGTGELFF
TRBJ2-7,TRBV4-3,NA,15,CASSHSKKGAPEQYF
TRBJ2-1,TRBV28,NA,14,CASTHEGRHVEQFF
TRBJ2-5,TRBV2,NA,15,CASSDESGDQETQYF
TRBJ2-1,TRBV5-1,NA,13,CASSFQRGALQFF